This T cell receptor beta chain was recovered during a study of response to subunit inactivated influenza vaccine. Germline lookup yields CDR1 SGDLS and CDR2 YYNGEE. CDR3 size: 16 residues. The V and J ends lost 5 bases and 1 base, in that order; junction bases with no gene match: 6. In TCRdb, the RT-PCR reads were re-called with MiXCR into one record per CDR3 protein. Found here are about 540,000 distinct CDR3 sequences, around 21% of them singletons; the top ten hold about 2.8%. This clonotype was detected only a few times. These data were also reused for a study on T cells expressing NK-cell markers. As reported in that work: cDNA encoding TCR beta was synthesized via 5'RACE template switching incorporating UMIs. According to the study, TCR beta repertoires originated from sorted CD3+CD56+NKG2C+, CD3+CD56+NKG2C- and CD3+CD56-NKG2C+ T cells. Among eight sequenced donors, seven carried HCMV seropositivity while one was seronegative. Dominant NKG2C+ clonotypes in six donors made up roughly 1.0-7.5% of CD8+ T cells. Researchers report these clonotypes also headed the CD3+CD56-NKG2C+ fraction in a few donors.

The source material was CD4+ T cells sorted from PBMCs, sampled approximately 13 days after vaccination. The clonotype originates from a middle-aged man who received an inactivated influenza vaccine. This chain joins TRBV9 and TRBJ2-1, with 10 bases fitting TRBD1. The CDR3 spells CASSAEGQGSYNEQFF. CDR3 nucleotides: TGTGCCAGCAGTGCCGAGGGACAGGGGTCCTACAATGAGCAGTTCTTC. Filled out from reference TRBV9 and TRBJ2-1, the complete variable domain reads DSGVTQTPKHLITATGQRVTLRCSPRSGDLSVYWYQQSLDQGLQFLIQYYNGEERAKGNILERFSAQQFPDLHSELNLSSLELGDSALYFCASSAEGQGSYNEQFFGPGTRLTVL.